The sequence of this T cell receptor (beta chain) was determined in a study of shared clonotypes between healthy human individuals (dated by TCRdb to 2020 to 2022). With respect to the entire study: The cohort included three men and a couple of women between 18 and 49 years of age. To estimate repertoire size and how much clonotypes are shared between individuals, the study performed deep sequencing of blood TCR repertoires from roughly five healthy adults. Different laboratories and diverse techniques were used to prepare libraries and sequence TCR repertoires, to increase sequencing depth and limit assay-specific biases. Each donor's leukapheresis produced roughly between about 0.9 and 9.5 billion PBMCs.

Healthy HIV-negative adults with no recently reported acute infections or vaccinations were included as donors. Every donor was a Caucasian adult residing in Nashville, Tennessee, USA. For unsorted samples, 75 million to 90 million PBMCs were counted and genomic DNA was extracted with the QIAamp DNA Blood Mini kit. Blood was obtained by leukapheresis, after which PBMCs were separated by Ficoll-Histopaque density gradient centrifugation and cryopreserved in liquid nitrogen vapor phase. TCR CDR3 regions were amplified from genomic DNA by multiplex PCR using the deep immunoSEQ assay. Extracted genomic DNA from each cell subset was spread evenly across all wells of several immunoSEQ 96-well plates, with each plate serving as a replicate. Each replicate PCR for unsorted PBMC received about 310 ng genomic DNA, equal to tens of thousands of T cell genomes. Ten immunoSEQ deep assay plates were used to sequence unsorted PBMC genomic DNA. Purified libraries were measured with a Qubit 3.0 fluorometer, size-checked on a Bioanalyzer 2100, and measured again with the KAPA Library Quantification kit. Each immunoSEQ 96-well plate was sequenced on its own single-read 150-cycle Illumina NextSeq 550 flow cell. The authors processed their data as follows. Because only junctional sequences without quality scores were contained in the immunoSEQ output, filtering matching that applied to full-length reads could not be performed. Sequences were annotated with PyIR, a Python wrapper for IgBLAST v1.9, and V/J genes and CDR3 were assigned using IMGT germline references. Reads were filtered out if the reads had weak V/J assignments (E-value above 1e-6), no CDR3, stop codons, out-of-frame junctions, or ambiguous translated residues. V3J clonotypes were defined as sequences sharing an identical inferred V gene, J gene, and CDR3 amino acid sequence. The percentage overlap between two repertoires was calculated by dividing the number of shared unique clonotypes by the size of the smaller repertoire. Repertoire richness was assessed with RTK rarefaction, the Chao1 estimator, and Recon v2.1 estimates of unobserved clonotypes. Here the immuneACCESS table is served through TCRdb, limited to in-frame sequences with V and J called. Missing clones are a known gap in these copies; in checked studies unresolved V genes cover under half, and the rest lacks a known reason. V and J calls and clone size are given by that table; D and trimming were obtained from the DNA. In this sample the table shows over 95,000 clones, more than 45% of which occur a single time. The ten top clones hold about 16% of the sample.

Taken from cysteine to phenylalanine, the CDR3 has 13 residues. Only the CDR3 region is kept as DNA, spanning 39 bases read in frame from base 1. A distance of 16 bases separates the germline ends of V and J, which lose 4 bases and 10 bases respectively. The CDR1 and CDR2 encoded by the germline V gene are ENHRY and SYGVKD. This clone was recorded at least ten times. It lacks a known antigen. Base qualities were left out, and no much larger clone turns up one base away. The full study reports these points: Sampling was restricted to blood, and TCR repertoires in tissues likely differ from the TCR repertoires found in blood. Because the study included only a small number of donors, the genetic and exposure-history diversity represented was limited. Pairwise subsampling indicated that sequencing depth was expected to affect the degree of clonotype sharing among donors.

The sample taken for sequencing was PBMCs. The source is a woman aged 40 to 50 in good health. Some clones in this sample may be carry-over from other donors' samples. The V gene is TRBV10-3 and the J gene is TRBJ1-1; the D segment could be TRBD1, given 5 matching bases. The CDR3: CAISGDSTLRAFF. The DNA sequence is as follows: TGTGCCATCAGTGGAGACAGCACCTTGAGAGCTTTCTTT.